This is a list of T cell receptor beta chains from one sample in a study of tumor-infiltrating lymphocytes in oesophageal squamous cell carcinoma. Each CDR3 protein gets one entry after TCRdb re-called the PCR reads with MiXCR. The top ten clones hold around 30% of a sample with approximately 18,000 distinct CDR3 sequences, over 40% of them seen once. What was sequenced was normal esophageal tissue next to the tumor. Source of these receptors: a female donor with esophageal squamous cell carcinoma. Both conserved end residues are part of each CDR3. Fields, in order: clone size, V gene, D gene, J gene, CDR3 protein, CDR3 DNA. The D gene is left open where the match is weak. Expanded clones get a size class; other rows say once, few or many, or leave the size out.

>.|TRBV6-4|TRBD1|TRBJ2-1
CASSWDSLAYNEQFF
TGTGCCAGCAGTTGGGACAGCCTGGCCTACAATGAGCAGTTCTTC
>many|TRBV5-4|TRBD1|TRBJ1-2
CASSNPGQPGYTF
TGTGCCAGCAGCAATCCGGGACAGCCTGGCTACACCTTC
>once|TRBV11-3|.|TRBJ2-1
CASSITFPNNEQFF
TGTGCCAGCAGCATAACGTTTCCCAACAATGAGCAGTTCTTC
>.|TRBV6-5|TRBD2|TRBJ2-7
CASTAGRASYEQYF
TGTGCCAGCACCGCTGGGAGGGCATCCTACGAGCAGTACTTC
>medium-sized|TRBV6-1|.|TRBJ2-7
CASSLDGGRYNEQYF
TGTGCCAGCAGTTTGGATGGGGGGAGGTACAATGAGCAGTACTTC
>.|TRBV6-1|.|TRBJ2-5
CASSPPGETQYF
TGTGCCAGCAGCCCCCCCGGAGAGACCCAGTACTTC
>.|TRBV7-9|.|TRBJ2-1
CASSHSNEQFF
TGTGCCAGCAGCCATAGCAATGAGCAGTTCTTC
>.|TRBV7-8|TRBD1|TRBJ2-3
CASSPRQGPPYEQYF
TGTGCCAGCAGCCCAAGACAGGGTCCCCCCTACGAGCAGTATTTT
>few|TRBV7-8|TRBD2|TRBJ2-7
CASRPSGRAVYEQYF
TGTGCCAGCAGGCCTAGCGGGAGGGCCGTTTACGAGCAGTACTTC
>.|TRBV7-3|.|TRBJ2-1
CASSLDVNEQFF
TGTGCCAGCAGCTTAGACGTCAATGAGCAGTTCTTC
>medium-sized|TRBV6-1|TRBD2|TRBJ2-5
CASSDSGRETQYF
TGTGCCAGCAGTGATAGCGGGCGAGAGACCCAGTACTTC
>.|TRBV6-1|TRBD1|TRBJ2-7
CASSEGQGGSYEQYF
TGTGCCAGCAGTGAAGGACAGGGGGGCTCCTACGAGCAGTACTTC
>.|TRBV6-1|TRBD1|TRBJ1-2
CASSVTGSGIYGYTF
TGTGCCAGCAGTGTGACAGGGTCGGGGATCTATGGCTACACCTTC
>many|TRBV28|.|TRBJ1-2
CASIQGGPNYGYTF
TGTGCCAGCATCCAAGGGGGTCCCAACTATGGCTACACCTTC
>.|TRBV7-3|TRBD2|TRBJ2-5
CASSLTGGLAGGETQYF
TGTGCCAGCAGCTTAACGGGGGGACTAGCGGGAGGCGAGACCCAGTACTTC
>.|TRBV7-9|.|TRBJ1-2
CASSLEGSVGYTF
TGTGCCAGCAGCTTAGAAGGGTCGGTCGGCTACACCTTC
>many|TRBV28|.|TRBJ2-7
CASSPTRAYNEQYF
TGTGCCAGCAGTCCCACACGAGCCTACAATGAGCAGTACTTC
>few|TRBV5-1|.|TRBJ2-1
CASSLEFAGEQFF
TGCGCCAGCAGCTTGGAGTTCGCGGGAGAGCAGTTCTTC
>medium-sized|TRBV6-6|.|TRBJ1-1
CASSSSEGTEAFF
TGTGCCAGCAGTTCCTCTGAGGGCACTGAAGCTTTCTTT
>.|TRBV12-3/TRBV12-4|TRBD1|TRBJ2-7
CASSLGGTGGTYEQYF
TGTGCCAGCAGTTTAGGCGGGACAGGGGGGACCTACGAGCAGTACTTC
>.|TRBV7-3|.|TRBJ2-5
CASSPGGPETQYF
TGTGCCAGCAGCCCGGGGGGCCCGGAGACCCAGTACTTC
>.|TRBV28|.|TRBJ2-1
CATHRVRDEQFF
TGTGCCACCCACAGGGTACGGGATGAGCAGTTCTTC
>.|TRBV29-1|.|TRBJ2-7
CSVEVVSPGEEQYF
TGCAGCGTTGAAGTTGTCTCGCCGGGAGAAGAGCAGTACTTC
>many|TRBV28|TRBD1|TRBJ1-5
CASSSHPGQRWPQHF
TGTGCCAGCAGTTCCCATCCGGGACAGAGGTGGCCCCAGCATTTT
>few|TRBV7-2|TRBD2|TRBJ2-7
CASSKRVASGAYEQYF
TGTGCCAGCAGCAAACGGGTCGCTAGCGGAGCCTACGAGCAGTACTTC
>few|TRBV24-1|TRBD2|TRBJ2-3
CATSDRLAGGTDTQYF
TGTGCCACCAGTGACCGACTAGCGGGAGGCACAGATACGCAGTATTTT
>.|TRBV27|.|TRBJ1-1
CASSLFPQGTEAFF
TGTGCCAGCAGTTTATTCCCACAGGGAACTGAAGCTTTCTTT
>many|TRBV5-1|.|TRBJ2-5
CASSIGIGWNEQYF
TGCGCCAGCAGCATCGGTATAGGTTGGAATGAGCAGTACTTC
>.|TRBV7-2|.|TRBJ2-7
CASSVRDGAYEQYF
TGTGCCAGCAGCGTCCGGGACGGTGCCTACGAGCAGTACTTC
>few|TRBV14|.|TRBJ2-6
CASSPQGARLWLHLRF
.
>.|TRBV7-9|.|TRBJ2-1
CASSLVLGSYNEQFF
TGTGCCAGCAGCTTAGTTCTCGGCTCCTACAATGAGCAGTTCTTC
>few|TRBV20-1|TRBD1|TRBJ2-5
CSAYGGTGVRWETQYF
TGCAGTGCTTACGGTGGGACAGGGGTGAGGTGGGAGACCCAGTACTTC
>.|TRBV7-2|.|TRBJ2-2
CASSLFIANTGELFF
TGTGCCAGCAGCTTATTCATAGCGAACACCGGGGAGCTGTTTTTT
>.|TRBV7-2|.|TRBJ1-2
CASSLGLHTGNYGYTF
TGTGCCAGCAGCTTAGGTCTGCATACGGGGAACTATGGCTACACCTTC
>.|TRBV7-3|TRBD2|TRBJ2-1
CASSVPTTSGGSGEQFF
TGTGCCAGCAGCGTCCCCACCACTAGCGGGGGTTCGGGTGAGCAGTTCTTC
>many|TRBV11-2|.|TRBJ2-7
CASSLYNEQYF
TGTGCCAGCAGCCTTTACAATGAGCAGTACTTC
>.|TRBV7-2|.|TRBJ2-4
CASSLARPHNIQYF
TGTGCCAGCAGCTTAGCTAGACCCCATAACATTCAGTACTTC
>many|TRBV24-1|.|TRBJ2-1
CATSEPGRGFNEQFF
TGTGCCACCAGTGAACCAGGCCGAGGTTTCAATGAGCAGTTCTTC
>many|TRBV19|.|TRBJ1-1
CASSIMAGEAFF
TGTGCCAGTAGTATTATGGCAGGGGAAGCTTTCTTT
>once|TRBV6-1|.|TRBJ1-5
CASSEMTVQPQHF
TGTGCCAGCAGTGAAATGACAGTACAGCCCCAGCATTTT
>many|TRBV5-3|TRBD2|TRBJ2-1
CANYLRTSGMPSYNEQFF
TGTGCCAACTATTTGCGGACTAGCGGGATGCCATCCTACAATGAGCAGTTCTTC
>.|TRBV6-2/TRBV6-3|.|TRBJ2-4
CASSRGIAKNIQYF
TGTGCCAGCAGCAGGGGTATCGCCAAAAACATTCAGTACTTC
>many|TRBV10-3|.|TRBJ2-2
CAISDAGSTGELFF
TGTGCCATCAGTGATGCAGGGAGCACCGGGGAGCTGTTTTTT
>.|TRBV5-1|.|TRBJ1-1
CASSLGTENTEAFF
TGCGCCAGCAGCTTGGGGACAGAGAACACTGAAGCTTTCTTT
>.|TRBV19|.|TRBJ2-3
CASSIAEQNTQYF
TGTGCCAGTAGTATAGCCGAACAGAATACGCAGTATTTT